What follows is one T cell receptor beta chain and its context. The target antigen is unknown. The source of the sample is a study of identical twins. Template switching added a universal primer site; cDNA carried unique molecular identifiers. TCRdb re-derived calls from the 5' RACE reads in MiXCR, one entry per CDR3 protein. The sample holds some 20,000 distinct CDR3 sequences, 55% to 75% seen once. General study findings and limits: Cord blood's abundant beta clonotypes had fewer insertions, unlike memory repertoires. Because invariant MAIT and iNKT cells could be present, zero-insertion analyses could be partly confounded.

V was cut by 7 bases and J by 5 bases, with 8 bases left in between. The CDR3 length is 11 residues. CDR1 and CDR2 (germline): MNHEY, SVGEGT. The chain is built from TRBV6-2 or TRBV6-3 and TRBJ1-1; maybe TRBD1 (5 bases). The sequencing sample was made of memory (CD45RO+) T cells sorted from blood. This TCR came from a woman aged 18-29 years in good health. This table probably holds off-target reads from a library built for another chain. The CDR3 loop reads CASIRGTEAFF. For the CDR3, the DNA is TGTGCCAGCATCCGGGGGACTGAAGCTTTCTTT.